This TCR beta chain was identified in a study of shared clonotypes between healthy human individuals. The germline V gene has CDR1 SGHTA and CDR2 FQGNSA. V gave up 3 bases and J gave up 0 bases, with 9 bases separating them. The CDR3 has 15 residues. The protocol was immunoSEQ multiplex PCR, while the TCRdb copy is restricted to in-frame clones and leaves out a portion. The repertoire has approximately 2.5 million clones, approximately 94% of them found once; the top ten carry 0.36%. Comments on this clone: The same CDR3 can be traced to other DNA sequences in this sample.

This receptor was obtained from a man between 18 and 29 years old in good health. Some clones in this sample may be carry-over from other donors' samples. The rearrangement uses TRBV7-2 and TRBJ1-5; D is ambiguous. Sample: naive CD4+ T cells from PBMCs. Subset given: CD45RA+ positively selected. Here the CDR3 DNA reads TGTGCCAGCAGCTTGGTAGGAAATAGCAATCAGCCCCAGCATTTT. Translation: CASSLVGNSNQPQHF.